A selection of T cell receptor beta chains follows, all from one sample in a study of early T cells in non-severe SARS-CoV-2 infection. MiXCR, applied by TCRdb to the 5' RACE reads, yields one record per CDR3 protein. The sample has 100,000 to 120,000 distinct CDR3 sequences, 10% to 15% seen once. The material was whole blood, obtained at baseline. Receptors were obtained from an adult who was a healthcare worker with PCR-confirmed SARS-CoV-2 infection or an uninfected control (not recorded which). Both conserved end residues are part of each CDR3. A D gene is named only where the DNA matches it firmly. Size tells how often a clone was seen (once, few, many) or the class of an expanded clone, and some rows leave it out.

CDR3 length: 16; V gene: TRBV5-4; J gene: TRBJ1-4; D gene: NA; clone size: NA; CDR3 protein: CASSFGGTRPNEKLFF; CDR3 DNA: TGTGCCAGCAGCTTTGGGGGGACAAGGCCTAATGAAAAACTGTTTTTT
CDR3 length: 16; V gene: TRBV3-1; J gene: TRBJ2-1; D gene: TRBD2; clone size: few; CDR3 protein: CASSSGTSGGKNEQFF; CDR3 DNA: TGTGCCAGCAGCTCTGGGACTAGCGGGGGGAAGAATGAGCAGTTCTTC
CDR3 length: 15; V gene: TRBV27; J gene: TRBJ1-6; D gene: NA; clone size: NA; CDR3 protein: CASSLFGVKNSPLHF; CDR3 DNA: TGTGCCAGCAGTTTATTTGGGGTTAAGAATTCACCCCTCCACTTT
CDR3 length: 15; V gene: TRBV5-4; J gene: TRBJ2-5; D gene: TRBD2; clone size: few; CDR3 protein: CASSLEPSGQETQYF; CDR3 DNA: TGTGCCAGCAGCTTGGAGCCTAGCGGCCAAGAGACCCAGTACTTC
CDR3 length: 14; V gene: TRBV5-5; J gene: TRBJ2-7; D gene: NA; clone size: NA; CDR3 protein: CASSLVQPRFEQYF; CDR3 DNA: TGTGCCAGCAGCTTGGTTCAGCCGAGATTCGAGCAGTACTTC
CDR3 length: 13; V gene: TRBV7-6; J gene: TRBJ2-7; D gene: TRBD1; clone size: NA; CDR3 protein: CASSSDRSYEQYF; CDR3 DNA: TGTGCCAGCAGCTCGGACAGGTCCTACGAGCAGTACTTC
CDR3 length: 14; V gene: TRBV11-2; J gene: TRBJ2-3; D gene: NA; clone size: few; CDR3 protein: CASSLGPRTDTQYF; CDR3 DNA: TGTGCCAGCAGCCTCGGGCCACGCACAGATACGCAGTATTTT
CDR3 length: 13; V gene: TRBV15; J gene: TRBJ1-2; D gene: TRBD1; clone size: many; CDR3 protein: CATRGTGFHGYTF; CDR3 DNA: TGTGCCACCAGAGGGACAGGGTTCCATGGCTACACCTTC
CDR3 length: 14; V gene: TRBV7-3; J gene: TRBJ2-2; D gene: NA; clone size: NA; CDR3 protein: CASSPVHNTGELFF; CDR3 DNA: TGTGCCAGCAGCCCGGTCCATAACACCGGGGAGCTGTTTTTT
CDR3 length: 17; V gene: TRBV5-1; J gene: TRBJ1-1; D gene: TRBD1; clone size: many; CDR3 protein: CASSNRDSKPLNTEAFF; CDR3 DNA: TGCGCCAGCAGCAACCGGGACAGTAAACCACTGAACACTGAAGCTTTCTTT
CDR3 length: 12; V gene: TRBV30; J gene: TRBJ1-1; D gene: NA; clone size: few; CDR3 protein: CAWSGQGIEAFF; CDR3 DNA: TGTGCCTGGAGTGGGCAGGGGATTGAAGCTTTCTTT
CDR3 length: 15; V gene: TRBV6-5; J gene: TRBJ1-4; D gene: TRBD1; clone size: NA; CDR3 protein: CASSRDRGYGEKLFF; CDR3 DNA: TGTGCCAGCAGTCGTGACAGGGGCTATGGTGAAAAACTGTTTTTT
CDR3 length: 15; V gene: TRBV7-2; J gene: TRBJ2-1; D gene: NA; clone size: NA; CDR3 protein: CASSSRPNLNNEQFF; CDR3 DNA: TGTGCCAGCAGCTCCCGACCGAATCTTAACAATGAGCAGTTCTTC
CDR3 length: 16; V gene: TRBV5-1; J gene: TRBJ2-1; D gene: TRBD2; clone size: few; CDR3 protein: CASSFGLAGSYNEQFF; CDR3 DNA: TGCGCCAGCAGCTTTGGACTAGCGGGTTCCTACAATGAGCAGTTTTTC
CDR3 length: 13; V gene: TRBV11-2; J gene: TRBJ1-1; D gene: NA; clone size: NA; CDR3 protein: CAGSLGHLTEAFF; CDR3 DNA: TGTGCCGGCAGCTTAGGTCACCTCACTGAAGCTTTCTTT
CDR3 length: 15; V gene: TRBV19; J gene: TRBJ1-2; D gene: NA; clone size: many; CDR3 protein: CASNKGRGSDYGYTF; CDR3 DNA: TGTGCCAGTAATAAGGGTCGGGGGAGCGACTATGGCTACACCTTC
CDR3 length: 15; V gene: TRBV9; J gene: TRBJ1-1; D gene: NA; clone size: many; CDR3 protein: CASSSAGATNTEAFF; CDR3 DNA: TGTGCCAGCAGTAGTGCCGGGGCCACGAACACTGAAGCTTTCTTT
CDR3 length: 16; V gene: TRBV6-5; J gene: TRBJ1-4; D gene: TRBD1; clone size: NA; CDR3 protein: CASSRQGAGTNEKLFF; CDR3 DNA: TGTGCCAGCAGCCGGCAGGGGGCTGGCACTAATGAAAAACTGTTTTTT
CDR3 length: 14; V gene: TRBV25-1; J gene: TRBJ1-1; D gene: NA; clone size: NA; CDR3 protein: CASSGGALGTEAFF; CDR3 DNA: TGTGCCAGCAGTGGGGGCGCCTTGGGCACTGAAGCTTTCTTT
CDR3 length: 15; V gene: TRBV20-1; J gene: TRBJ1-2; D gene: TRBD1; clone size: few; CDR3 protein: CSARDLGQGSYGYTF; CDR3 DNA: TGCAGTGCTAGAGATTTGGGACAGGGTAGCTATGGCTACACCTTC